The rows below give T cell receptor beta chains drawn from one sample of a study of cytomegalovirus exposure and HLA in healthy donors. The assay was immunoSEQ multiplex PCR, and TCRdb's table has in-frame clones only and misses some. Of around 25,000 clones listed, roughly 73% are singletons. Sequences were obtained from PBMCs. The receptors were gathered from a male donor in good health and CMV-seronegative. Each CDR3 is given with its conserved first and last residue. The order of the fields is J gene, D gene, clone size, V gene, CDR3 protein, CDR3 DNA. A D gene is named only where the DNA matches it firmly. Not all rows give a size; the values are once, few, many and, for expanded clones, a class.

j_gene: TRBJ1-1; d_gene: NA; abundance: NA; v_gene: TRBV18; CDR3aa: CASSPQIGGLNTEAFF; CDR3nt: TGTGCCAGCTCACCACAAATCGGGGGGCTGAACACTGAAGCTTTCTTT
j_gene: TRBJ2-6; d_gene: NA; abundance: NA; v_gene: TRBV5-6; CDR3aa: CASRRRVAGANVLTF; CDR3nt: TGTGCCAGCAGACGCAGGGTAGCTGGGGCCAACGTCCTGACTTTC
j_gene: TRBJ2-6; d_gene: NA; abundance: NA; v_gene: TRBV6-4; CDR3aa: CASSEDGSSGANVLTF; CDR3nt: TGTGCCAGCAGTGAGGACGGGAGCTCTGGGGCCAACGTCCTGACTTTC
j_gene: TRBJ2-1; d_gene: TRBD2; abundance: NA; v_gene: TRBV4-3; CDR3aa: CASSQDPLGRGALNEQFF; CDR3nt: TGCGCCAGCAGCCAAGATCCCCTTGGGCGGGGGGCGCTTAATGAGCAGTTCTTC
j_gene: TRBJ2-7; d_gene: TRBD1; abundance: NA; v_gene: TRBV5-5; CDR3aa: CASSHWTGEQYF; CDR3nt: TGTGCCAGCAGCCATTGGACAGGGGAGCAGTACTTC
j_gene: TRBJ1-6; d_gene: NA; abundance: NA; v_gene: TRBV13; CDR3aa: CASSTSAGDSPLHF; CDR3nt: TGTGCCAGCAGCACATCAGCAGGGGATTCACCCCTCCACTTT
j_gene: TRBJ2-1; d_gene: NA; abundance: NA; v_gene: TRBV27; CDR3aa: CASSLSPLTLRLILFF; CDR3nt: TGTGCCAGCAGTTTATCGCCCCTGACGCTCCGACTAATCCTGTTCTTC
j_gene: TRBJ2-1; d_gene: NA; abundance: few; v_gene: TRBV6-4; CDR3aa: CASSDSDNNEQFF; CDR3nt: TGTGCCAGCAGTGACTCGGACAACAATGAGCAGTTCTTC
j_gene: TRBJ2-7; d_gene: NA; abundance: NA; v_gene: TRBV6-5; CDR3aa: CASSYTLTHEQYF; CDR3nt: TGTGCCAGCAGTTACACCCTTACCCACGAGCAGTACTTC
j_gene: TRBJ2-7; d_gene: TRBD2; abundance: NA; v_gene: TRBV9; CDR3aa: CASSVEETSVEQYF; CDR3nt: TGTGCCAGCAGCGTAGAGGAGACTAGCGTCGAGCAGTACTTC
j_gene: TRBJ1-3; d_gene: NA; abundance: NA; v_gene: TRBV6-5; CDR3aa: CASSPGTPGNTIYF; CDR3nt: TGTGCCAGCAGCCCCGGGACACCTGGAAACACCATATATTTT
j_gene: TRBJ2-7; d_gene: NA; abundance: NA; v_gene: TRBV19; CDR3aa: CASSVSELLSYEQYF; CDR3nt: TGTGCCAGTAGTGTCTCGGAGCTCCTCTCCTACGAGCAGTACTTC
j_gene: TRBJ2-7; d_gene: TRBD2; abundance: NA; v_gene: TRBV13; CDR3aa: CASSSELAGDYEQYF; CDR3nt: TGTGCCAGCAGCTCCGAACTCGCGGGGGACTACGAGCAGTACTTC
j_gene: TRBJ2-7; d_gene: NA; abundance: NA; v_gene: TRBV18; CDR3aa: CASSPMVDSYEQYF; CDR3nt: TGTGCCAGCTCACCAATGGTGGACAGCTACGAGCAGTACTTC
j_gene: TRBJ1-2; d_gene: NA; abundance: NA; v_gene: TRBV7-2; CDR3aa: CASSFTNSALYTF; CDR3nt: TGTGCCAGCAGCTTCACCAACAGTGCTCTCTACACCTTC
j_gene: TRBJ1-2; d_gene: TRBD1; abundance: NA; v_gene: TRBV18; CDR3aa: CASSLRQGLIYGYTF; CDR3nt: TGTGCCAGCAGTCTCAGACAGGGGTTAATTTATGGCTACACCTTC
j_gene: TRBJ2-2; d_gene: NA; abundance: NA; v_gene: TRBV4-3; CDR3aa: CASSPRDTPFFGELFF; CDR3nt: TGCGCCAGCAGCCCCCGGGACACCCCCTTTTTCGGGGAGCTGTTTTTT
j_gene: TRBJ2-3; d_gene: TRBD1; abundance: NA; v_gene: TRBV19; CDR3aa: CASSPGQDSTDTQYF; CDR3nt: TGTGCCAGTAGTCCGGGACAGGATAGCACAGATACGCAGTATTTT
j_gene: TRBJ1-4; d_gene: NA; abundance: NA; v_gene: TRBV4-3; CDR3aa: CASSQDLRATNEKLFF; CDR3nt: TGCGCCAGCAGCCAAGATCTTCGAGCAACTAATGAAAAACTGTTTTTT
j_gene: TRBJ1-1; d_gene: NA; abundance: NA; v_gene: TRBV4-2; CDR3aa: CASSHPERMNTEAFF; CDR3nt: TGTGCCAGCAGCCACCCGGAGCGCATGAACACTGAAGCTTTCTTT
j_gene: TRBJ2-7; d_gene: TRBD2; abundance: medium-sized; v_gene: TRBV4-2; CDR3aa: CASSWRGNYEQYF; CDR3nt: TGTGCCAGCAGTTGGCGGGGGAACTACGAGCAGTACTTC
j_gene: TRBJ1-4; d_gene: TRBD1; abundance: NA; v_gene: TRBV28; CDR3aa: CASSFLRDSTNEKLFF; CDR3nt: TGTGCCAGCAGTTTCCTAAGGGACAGCACTAATGAAAAACTGTTTTTT
j_gene: TRBJ1-4; d_gene: TRBD1; abundance: NA; v_gene: TRBV2; CDR3aa: CASSTGATNEKLFF; CDR3nt: TGTGCCAGCAGTACAGGGGCAACTAATGAAAAACTGTTTTTT
j_gene: TRBJ2-7; d_gene: NA; abundance: NA; v_gene: TRBV5-6; CDR3aa: CASSTGPHEQYF; CDR3nt: TGTGCCAGCAGCACAGGACCCCACGAGCAGTACTTC
j_gene: TRBJ2-2; d_gene: NA; abundance: NA; v_gene: TRBV4-1; CDR3aa: CASSQPGVPAGELFF; CDR3nt: TGCGCCAGCAGCCAACCGGGGGTCCCCGCCGGGGAGCTGTTTTTT
j_gene: TRBJ2-6; d_gene: NA; abundance: NA; v_gene: TRBV4-1; CDR3aa: CASSPGGDRSSGANVLTF; CDR3nt: TGCGCCAGCAGCCCAGGGGGGGACAGGAGCTCTGGGGCCAACGTCCTGACTTTC
j_gene: TRBJ2-3; d_gene: TRBD2; abundance: NA; v_gene: TRBV11-1; CDR3aa: CASSFPTSGATDTQYF; CDR3nt: TGTGCCAGCAGCTTCCCTACTAGCGGGGCCACAGATACGCAGTATTTT
j_gene: TRBJ1-6; d_gene: TRBD1; abundance: NA; v_gene: TRBV27; CDR3aa: CASSFSGTGGSPLHF; CDR3nt: TGTGCCAGCAGTTTCTCCGGGACAGGGGGTTCACCCCTCCACTTT
j_gene: TRBJ2-5; d_gene: NA; abundance: NA; v_gene: TRBV18; CDR3aa: CASSQQGRGQYF; CDR3nt: TGTGCCAGCTCACAACAGGGACGCGGGCAGTACTTC
j_gene: TRBJ2-7; d_gene: TRBD1; abundance: NA; v_gene: TRBV18; CDR3aa: CASSPSVGTASYEQYF; CDR3nt: TGTGCCAGCTCACCAAGTGTCGGGACAGCCTCCTACGAGCAGTACTTC
j_gene: TRBJ1-5; d_gene: NA; abundance: NA; v_gene: TRBV19; CDR3aa: CASSPRTAVGSQPQHF; CDR3nt: TGTGCCAGTAGTCCACGGACAGCGGTTGGGTCTCAGCCCCAGCATTTT
j_gene: TRBJ2-5; d_gene: NA; abundance: few; v_gene: TRBV5-4; CDR3aa: CASSVPGLKPETQYF; CDR3nt: TGTGCCAGCAGCGTCCCGGGACTTAAGCCAGAGACCCAGTACTTC
j_gene: TRBJ2-2; d_gene: NA; abundance: NA; v_gene: TRBV9; CDR3aa: CASSIRQSAGELFF; CDR3nt: TGTGCCAGCAGCATTCGACAGTCCGCCGGGGAGCTGTTTTTT
j_gene: TRBJ1-4; d_gene: NA; abundance: NA; v_gene: TRBV4-2; CDR3aa: CASSQGSREEKLFF; CDR3nt: TGTGCCAGCAGCCAGGGTAGCCGGGAGGAAAAACTGTTTTTT
j_gene: TRBJ2-1; d_gene: TRBD2; abundance: NA; v_gene: TRBV19; CDR3aa: CASGKGLAGGSSYNEQFF; CDR3nt: TGTGCCAGCGGGAAAGGACTAGCGGGGGGGAGCTCCTACAATGAGCAGTTCTTC
j_gene: TRBJ1-2; d_gene: NA; abundance: NA; v_gene: TRBV5-1; CDR3aa: CASSRGGTGNYGYTF; CDR3nt: TGCGCCAGCAGCCGGGGGGGGACCGGGAACTATGGCTACACCTTC
j_gene: TRBJ2-5; d_gene: TRBD1; abundance: once; v_gene: TRBV10-3; CDR3aa: CAIRTGTGEQETQYF; CDR3nt: TGTGCCATTCGCACCGGGACAGGCGAACAAGAGACCCAGTACTTC
j_gene: TRBJ1-2; d_gene: TRBD1; abundance: NA; v_gene: TRBV28; CDR3aa: CATRTGERGYTF; CDR3nt: TGTGCGACACGAACAGGGGAGAGGGGCTACACCTTC
j_gene: TRBJ2-5; d_gene: TRBD1; abundance: NA; v_gene: TRBV9; CDR3aa: CASSVGQGQETQYF; CDR3nt: TGTGCCAGCAGCGTAGGACAGGGACAAGAGACCCAGTACTTC
j_gene: TRBJ2-7; d_gene: TRBD1; abundance: NA; v_gene: TRBV4-3; CDR3aa: CASSPGTGTIKGQYF; CDR3nt: TGCGCCAGCAGCCCCGGGACAGGGACGATTAAGGGGCAGTACTTC
j_gene: TRBJ1-2; d_gene: NA; abundance: medium-sized; v_gene: TRBV7-9; CDR3aa: CASSLGSGRISSYGYTF; CDR3nt: TGTGCCAGCAGCTTAGGATCAGGGAGGATAAGTAGCTATGGCTACACCTTC
j_gene: TRBJ2-3; d_gene: TRBD2; abundance: NA; v_gene: TRBV5-1; CDR3aa: CASSVTSDLRTDTQYF; CDR3nt: TGCGCCAGCAGCGTGACTAGCGACCTCCGCACAGATACGCAGTATTTT
j_gene: TRBJ2-2; d_gene: NA; abundance: NA; v_gene: TRBV7-2; CDR3aa: CASSLLNTGELFF; CDR3nt: TGTGCCAGCAGCTTACTGAACACCGGGGAGCTGTTTTTT
j_gene: TRBJ1-2; d_gene: NA; abundance: NA; v_gene: TRBV4-3; CDR3aa: CASSQNRDGYTF; CDR3nt: TGCGCCAGCAGCCAAAACAGGGATGGCTACACCTTC
j_gene: TRBJ2-1; d_gene: NA; abundance: NA; v_gene: TRBV7-8; CDR3aa: CASIGRRTHNEQFF; CDR3nt: TGTGCCAGCATAGGTCGGAGAACTCACAATGAGCAGTTCTTC
j_gene: TRBJ2-7; d_gene: NA; abundance: NA; v_gene: TRBV7-2; CDR3aa: CASSLASGDSYEQYF; CDR3nt: TGTGCCAGCAGCTTAGCTTCGGGAGACTCCTACGAGCAGTACTTC
j_gene: TRBJ2-5; d_gene: TRBD2; abundance: NA; v_gene: TRBV5-1; CDR3aa: CASSPIPWGSGTAETQYF; CDR3nt: TGCGCCAGCAGCCCGATCCCGTGGGGTAGCGGGACCGCGGAGACCCAGTACTTC
j_gene: TRBJ2-3; d_gene: TRBD1; abundance: NA; v_gene: TRBV7-3; CDR3aa: CASSAGQDDWDTQYF; CDR3nt: TGTGCCAGCAGCGCCGGACAGGACGATTGGGATACGCAGTATTTT